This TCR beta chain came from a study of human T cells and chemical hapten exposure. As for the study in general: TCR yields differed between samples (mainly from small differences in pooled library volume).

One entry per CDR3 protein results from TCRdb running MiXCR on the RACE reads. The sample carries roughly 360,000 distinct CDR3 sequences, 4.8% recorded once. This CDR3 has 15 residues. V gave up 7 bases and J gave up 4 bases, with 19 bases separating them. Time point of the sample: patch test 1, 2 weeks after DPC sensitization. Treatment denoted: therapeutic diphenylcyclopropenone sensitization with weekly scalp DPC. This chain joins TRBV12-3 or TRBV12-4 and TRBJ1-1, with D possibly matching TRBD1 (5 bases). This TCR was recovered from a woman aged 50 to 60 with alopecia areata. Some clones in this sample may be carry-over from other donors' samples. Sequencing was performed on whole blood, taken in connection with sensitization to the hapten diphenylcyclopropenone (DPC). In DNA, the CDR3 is TGTGCCAGCATCCTGAGGGACCACGGTAGCACTGAAGCTTTCTTT. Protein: CASILRDHGSTEAFF.